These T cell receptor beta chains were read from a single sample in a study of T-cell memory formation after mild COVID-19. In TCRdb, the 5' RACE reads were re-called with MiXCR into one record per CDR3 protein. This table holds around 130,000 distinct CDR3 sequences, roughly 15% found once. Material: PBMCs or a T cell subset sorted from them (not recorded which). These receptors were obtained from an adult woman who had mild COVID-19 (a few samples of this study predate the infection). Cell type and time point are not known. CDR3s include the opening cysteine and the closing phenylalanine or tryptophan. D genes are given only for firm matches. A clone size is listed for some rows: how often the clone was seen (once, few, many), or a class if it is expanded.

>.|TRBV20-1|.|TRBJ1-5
TGCAGTGTTCTGGCCCTCAGAACCAATCAGCCCCAGCATTTT
CSVLALRTNQPQHF
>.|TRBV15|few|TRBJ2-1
TGTGCCACCAGCAGAGATCTTCCAAGCCAGGGAATATCCTACAATGAGCAGTTCTTC
CATSRDLPSQGISYNEQFF
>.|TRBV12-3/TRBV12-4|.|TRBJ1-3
TGTGCCAGCAGTTCTCATTCGGACGGCGCTTCGGGCACCATATATTTT
CASSSHSDGASGTIYF
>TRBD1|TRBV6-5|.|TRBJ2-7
TGTGCCAGCAGTTACTCGCTAGGGCAGGGGGCCTACGAGCAGTACTTC
CASSYSLGQGAYEQYF
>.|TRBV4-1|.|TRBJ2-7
TGCGCCAGCAGCCAGGCAGGGCGAACCTACGAGCAGTACTTC
CASSQAGRTYEQYF
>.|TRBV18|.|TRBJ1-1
TGTGCCAGCTCACCTTCGCGAGCAGGGCCCGACACTGAAGCTTTCTTT
CASSPSRAGPDTEAFF
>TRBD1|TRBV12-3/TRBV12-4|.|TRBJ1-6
TGTGCCAGCACTAGGGGCGGGACAGGAAATTCACCCCTCCACTTT
CASTRGGTGNSPLHF
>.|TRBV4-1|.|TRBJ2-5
TGCGCCAGCAGCCAAGTTGGCCCCTGGACGGTCCAAGAGACCCAGTACTTC
CASSQVGPWTVQETQYF
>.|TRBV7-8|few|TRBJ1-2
TGTGCCAGCAGCTTAGGCCGAACGATCAAGGATGGCTACACCTTC
CASSLGRTIKDGYTF
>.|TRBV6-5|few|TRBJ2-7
TGTGCCAGCAGTTTGGGGCTGGCCAACTCCTACGAGCAGTACTTC
CASSLGLANSYEQYF
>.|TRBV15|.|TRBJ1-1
TGTGCCACCAGCAGGCCAGGAGACATGAACACTGAAGCTTTCTTT
CATSRPGDMNTEAFF
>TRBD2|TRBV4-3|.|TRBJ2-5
TGCGCCAGCAGCCAGGGGGGGACTAGAGCCGAGACCCAGTACTTC
CASSQGGTRAETQYF
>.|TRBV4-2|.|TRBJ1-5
TGTGCCAGCAGCCAAGATAGCACAGCGCATCAGCCCCAGCATTTT
CASSQDSTAHQPQHF
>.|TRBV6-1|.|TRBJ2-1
TGTGCCAGCAGTGAGGGGGGTTACAATGAGCAGTTCTTC
CASSEGGYNEQFF
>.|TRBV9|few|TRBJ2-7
TGTGCCAGCAGCATCAGGGATGCCTACGAGCAGTACTTC
CASSIRDAYEQYF
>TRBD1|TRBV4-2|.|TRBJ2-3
TGTGCCAGCAGCCATCGCCCTGGGACAGGGACAGATACGCAGTATTTT
CASSHRPGTGTDTQYF
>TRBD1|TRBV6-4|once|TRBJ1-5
TGTGCCAGCAGTCGACAGGGGCCTAATCAGCCCCAGCATTTT
CASSRQGPNQPQHF
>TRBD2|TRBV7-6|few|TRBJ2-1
TGTGCCAGCAGCTCCCTCGGGGGGAATGAGCAGTTCTTC
CASSSLGGNEQFF
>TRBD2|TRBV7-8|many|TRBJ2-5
TGTGCCAGCAGCCCTCCCCTGGGCCTAGCGGGGGGAGAGACCCAGTACTTC
CASSPPLGLAGGETQYF
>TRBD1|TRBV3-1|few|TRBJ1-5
TGTGCCAGCAGCCAAGGGGCCCCAGGGGGCGGTCAGCCCCAGCATTTT
CASSQGAPGGGQPQHF
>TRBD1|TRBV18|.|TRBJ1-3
TGTGCCAGCTCACTTCTTTCCGGGACAGGGGGCTCGGACTCTGGAAACACCATATATTTT
CASSLLSGTGGSDSGNTIYF
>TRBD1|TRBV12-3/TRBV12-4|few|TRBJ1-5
TGTGCCAGCAGTCCGGATGGAACAGGGGGCGGACAGCCCCAGCATTTT
CASSPDGTGGGQPQHF
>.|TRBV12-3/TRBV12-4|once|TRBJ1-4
TGTGCCAGCAGCCGGAGAAGGAATGAAAAACTGTTTTTT
CASSRRRNEKLFF
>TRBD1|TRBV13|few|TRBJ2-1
TGTGCCAGCGTGATGCTGGACAGGGTCGGCAATGAGCAGTTCTTC
CASVMLDRVGNEQFF
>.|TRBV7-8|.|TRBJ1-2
TGTGCCAGCAGTCAGAACCCGGGGTCCTATGGCTACACCTTC
CASSQNPGSYGYTF
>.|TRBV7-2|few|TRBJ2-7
TGTGCCAGCAGCTTAGGTACGGCCGCCTACGAGCAGTACTTC
CASSLGTAAYEQYF
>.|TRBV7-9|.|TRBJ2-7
TGTGCCAGCAGCCTCAACAGGAGCCCCTACGAGCAGTACTTC
CASSLNRSPYEQYF
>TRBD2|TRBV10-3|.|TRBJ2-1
TGTGCCATCGAGACTAGCGGGACGAATGAGCAGTTCTTC
CAIETSGTNEQFF
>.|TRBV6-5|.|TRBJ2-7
TGTGCCAGCAGTTACTCCTGGGGGGGCTTTTACGAGCAGTACTTC
CASSYSWGGFYEQYF
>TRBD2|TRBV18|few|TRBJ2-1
TGTGCCAGCTCGTACCCTAGCGCGGGGGGACTAAATGAGCAGTTCTTC
CASSYPSAGGLNEQFF
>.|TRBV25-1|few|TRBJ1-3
TGTGCCAGCAGTGTGGACATTCGAAACACCATATATTTT
CASSVDIRNTIYF
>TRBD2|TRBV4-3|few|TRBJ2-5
TGCGCCAGCAGCCAAGACGGGACGACTAGCGGGAGTCAAGAGACCCAGTACTTC
CASSQDGTTSGSQETQYF
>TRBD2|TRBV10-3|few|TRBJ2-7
TGTGCCATCAGTGAAGGGGAGGGGATCTCCTACGAGCAGTACTTC
CAISEGEGISYEQYF
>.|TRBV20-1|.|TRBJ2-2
TGCAGTGCTAGCCCCGTCCCCTCCGGGGAGCTGTTTTTT
CSASPVPSGELFF
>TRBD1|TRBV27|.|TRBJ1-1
TGTGCCAGCAGTCCCCGATTTGGGCAGGGGGCTGTGAGCACTGAAGCTTTCTTT
CASSPRFGQGAVSTEAFF
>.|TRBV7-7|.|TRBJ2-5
TGTGCTAGCAGCTTAATGGGGGGAGGAGAGACCCAGTACTTC
CASSLMGGGETQYF
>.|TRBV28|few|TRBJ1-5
TGTGCCAGCAGTTTATTCCGGGGAACGGGCAATCAGCCCCAGCATTTT
CASSLFRGTGNQPQHF
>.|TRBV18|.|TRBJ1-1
TGTGCCAGCTCCCGATCAGACACTGAAGCTTTCTTT
CASSRSDTEAFF
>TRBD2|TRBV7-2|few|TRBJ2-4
TGTGCCAGCAGCTTAAATAGCGGGGAAAACATTCAGTACTTC
CASSLNSGENIQYF
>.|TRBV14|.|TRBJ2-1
TGTGCCAGCAGCCCTCTTAAGCGGAGCTCCTACAATGAGCAGTTCTTC
CASSPLKRSSYNEQFF
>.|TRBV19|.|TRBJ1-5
TGTGCCAGTAGTCAAACTTATAGCAATCAGCCCCAGCATTTT
CASSQTYSNQPQHF
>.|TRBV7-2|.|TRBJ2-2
TGTGCCAGCAGCTTTACCTCAGCGCTCTTCTCCGTGACTGACACCGGGGAGCTGTTTTTT
CASSFTSALFSVTDTGELFF
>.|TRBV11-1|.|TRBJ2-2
TGTGCCAGCAGCTTGTACACAGGCACCGGGGAGCTGTTTTTT
CASSLYTGTGELFF
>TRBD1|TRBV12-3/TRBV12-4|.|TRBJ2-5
TGTGCCAGCAGTATCGGGACAGTGGAGACCCAGTACTTC
CASSIGTVETQYF
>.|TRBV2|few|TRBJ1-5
TGTGCCAGCAGTGATTTGGGCCCGGCCTATCAGCCCCAGCATTTT
CASSDLGPAYQPQHF
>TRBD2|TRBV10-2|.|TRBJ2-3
TGCGCCAGCAGTGATCTAGCGGCTAGCACAGATACGCAGTATTTT
CASSDLAASTDTQYF
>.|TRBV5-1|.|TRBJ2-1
TGCGCCAGTACAGGGCTAGGCATGAACAATGAGCAGTTCTTC
CASTGLGMNNEQFF
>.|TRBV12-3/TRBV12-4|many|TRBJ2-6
TGTGCCAGCAGTTTTCCCCAGGGAGGGGCCAACGTCCTGACTTTC
CASSFPQGGANVLTF
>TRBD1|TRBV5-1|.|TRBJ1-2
TGCGCCAGCAGATCCGGACAGGGGGGTAGCTATGGCTACACCTTC
CASRSGQGGSYGYTF
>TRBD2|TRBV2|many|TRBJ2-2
TGTGCCAGCAGGGGAAGCGGGGGGCCCTCCCGGGAGCTGTTTTTT
CASRGSGGPSRELFF
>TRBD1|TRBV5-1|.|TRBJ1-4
TGCGCCAGCAGCTTGTCCAGGACAGGGGATGAAAAACTGTTTTTT
CASSLSRTGDEKLFF
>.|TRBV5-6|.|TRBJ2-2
TGTGCCAGCAGCCGTAGGGGTGCGGGGACCGGGGAGCTGTTTTTT
CASSRRGAGTGELFF
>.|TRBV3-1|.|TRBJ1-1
TGTGCCAGCAGCCACGGGAGGACTGAAGCTTTCTTT
CASSHGRTEAFF
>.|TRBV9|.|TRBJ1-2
TGTGCCAGCAGCCCTCAGGGACTTGCTAACTATGGCTACACCTTC
CASSPQGLANYGYTF
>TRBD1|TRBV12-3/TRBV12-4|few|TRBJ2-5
TGTGCCAGCAGTTTGGGACAGGGATACCAAGAGACCCAGTACTTC
CASSLGQGYQETQYF